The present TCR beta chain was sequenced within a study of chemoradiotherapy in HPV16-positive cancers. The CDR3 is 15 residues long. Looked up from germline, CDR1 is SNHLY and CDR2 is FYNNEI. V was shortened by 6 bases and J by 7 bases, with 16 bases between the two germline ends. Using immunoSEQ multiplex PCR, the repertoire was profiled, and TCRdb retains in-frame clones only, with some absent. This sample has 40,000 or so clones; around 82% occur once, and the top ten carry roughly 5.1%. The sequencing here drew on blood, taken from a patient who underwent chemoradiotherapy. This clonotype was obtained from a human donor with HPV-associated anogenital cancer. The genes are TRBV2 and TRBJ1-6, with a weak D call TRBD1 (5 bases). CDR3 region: CASSRDGIRNSPLHF. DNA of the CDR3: TGTGCCAGCAGCAGGGACGGAATCAGAAATTCACCCCTCCACTTT.